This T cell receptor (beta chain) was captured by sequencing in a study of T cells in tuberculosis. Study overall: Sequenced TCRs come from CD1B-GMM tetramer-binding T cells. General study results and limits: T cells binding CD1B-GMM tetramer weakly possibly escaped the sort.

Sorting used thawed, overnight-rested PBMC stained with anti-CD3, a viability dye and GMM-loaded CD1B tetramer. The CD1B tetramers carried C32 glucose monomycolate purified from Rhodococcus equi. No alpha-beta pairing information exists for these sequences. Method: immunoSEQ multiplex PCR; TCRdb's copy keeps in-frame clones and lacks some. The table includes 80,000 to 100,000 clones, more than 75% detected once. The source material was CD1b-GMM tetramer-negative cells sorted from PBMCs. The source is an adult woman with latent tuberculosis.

CDR3 sequence: CASSTTSGGAGDEQFF. In DNA, the CDR3 is TGTGCCAGCAGCACCACTAGCGGGGGGGCTGGCGATGAGCAGTTCTTC. The chain is built from TRBV11-3 and TRBJ2-1; 13 nucleotides match TRBD2. Trimming removed 5 bases from V and 8 bases from J; junction bases left unmatched: 9. Germline lookup yields CDR1 SGHNT and CDR2 YENEEA. The CDR3 runs 16 residues. The full variable domain, its missing parts supplied by reference TRBV11-3 and TRBJ2-1, is EAGVVQSPRYKIIEKKQPVAFWCNPISGHNTLYWYLQNLGQGPELLIRYENEEAVDDSQLPKDRFSAERLKGVDSTLKIQPAELGDSAVYLCASSTTSGGAGDEQFFGPGTRLTVL.